The 23 T cell receptor beta chains presented below share a single source sample, sequenced in a study of OX40 agonist ivuxolimab in advanced cancers. Library generation was performed with the immunoSEQ multiplex PCR assay. As stored in TCRdb, this immuneACCESS dataset retains in-frame rearrangements with V and J assigned. A fraction of the clones does not appear; measured against another copy, unresolved V genes explain less than half of the discrepancy, and the remainder lacks a known reason. Here the sample has more than 50,000 clones; roughly 87% occur a single time. 12% of the sample rests with the top ten. The sequenced sample was CD4+ or CD8+ T cells sorted from blood, obtained in a trial of the OX40 agonist ivuxolimab. All receptors come from an adult with an advanced solid tumor such as melanoma, head and neck, liver or kidney cancer.

In DNA, the CDR3 is TGTGCCAGCCTTGGGGCACAGACCCAGTACTTC. As protein: CASLGAQTQYF. The J gene is TRBJ2-5, the V gene TRBV28, with D perhaps TRBD1 (5 bases). CDR1 is MDHEN, CDR2 SYDVKM, per germline. V shed 8 bases and J shed 6 bases, with 10 bases lying between them. The length of the CDR3 is 11 residues.

The chain couples TRBV10-1 to TRBJ2-1; D unclear. V was pared by 2 bases and J by 7 bases, with 6 bases between. The length of the CDR3 is 12 residues. Germline CDR1 WNHNN, CDR2 SYGVQD (reference sequence). The CDR3 sequence is CASSETVNEQFF. The CDR3 coding sequence is TGCGCCAGCAGTGAGACCGTAAATGAGCAGTTCTTC.

The genes are TRBV19 and TRBJ2-1, with TRBD2 as a possible D gene (5 bases). The CDR3 covers 15 residues. V lost 1 base and J 4 bases, leaving 11 bases between the germline ends. The germline gives CDR1 LNHDA, CDR2 SQIVND (reference sequence). CDR3 coding DNA: TGTGCCAGTAGTATAGCGGACTCGCTTTACAATGAGCAGTTCTTC. It is translated as CASSIADSLYNEQFF.

This sequence joins TRBV28 and TRBJ2-2; D unclear. Germline V gives CDR1 MDHEN, CDR2 SYDVKM. This CDR3 comprises 15 residues. The V and J ends lost 5 bases and 3 bases respectively, with 13 bases between them. In DNA, the CDR3 is TGTGCCAGCAGTCGGACCTATATGGACACCGGGGAGCTGTTTTTT. Translation gives CASSRTYMDTGELFF.

V gene TRBV28 combines with J gene TRBJ1-5, with TRBD1 identical over 7 bases. Trimming cost V 6 bases and J 0 bases; bases outside gene matches: 14. The CDR3 spans 18 residues. Germline V lookup: CDR1 MDHEN, CDR2 SYDVKM. The CDR3 spells CASSRGTEFLFSNQPQHF. The CDR3 region has the DNA TGTGCCAGCAGCCGCGGGACAGAATTTCTTTTTAGCAATCAGCCCCAGCATTTT.

The chain links TRBV27 to TRBJ2-2; 8 bases map to TRBD2. V trimming: 8 bases; J trimming: 3 bases; junction bases outside the gene matches: 5. Germline-derived CDR1 and CDR2 are MNHEY and SMNVEV (reference sequence). This CDR3 is built from 14 residues. The CDR3 loop is CASGAGEYTGELFF. CDR3 DNA sequence: TGTGCCAGCGGAGCGGGAGAGTACACCGGGGAGCTGTTTTTT.

The count of this clone is one. The chain employs TRBV5-1 and TRBJ1-2, with no clear D. Germline-derived CDR1 and CDR2 are SGHRS and YFSETQ. V shed 2 bases and J shed 0 bases, with 11 bases lying between them. The CDR3 runs 15 residues. Here the CDR3 reads CASSFSQIPNYGYTF. In nucleotides, the CDR3 is TGCGCCAGCAGCTTTTCCCAGATACCTAACTATGGCTACACCTTC.

The chain couples TRBV10-2 to TRBJ2-7, with 9 bases lining up with TRBD2. V shed 3 bases and J 6 bases; nucleotides not matched to a gene: 6. This CDR3 has 14 amino acids. The germline CDR1 and CDR2 sequences are WSHSY and SAAADI. The CDR3 sequence: CASSDLAGRTEQYF. CDR3 DNA: TGCGCCAGCAGTGACCTAGCGGGGAGGACCGAGCAGTACTTC.

The chain combines TRBV5-5 with TRBJ2-6; TRBD1 might be the D (5 bases). This CDR3 contains 15 residues. Germline V gene sequence: CDR1 SGHKS, CDR2 YYEKEE (reference sequence). V was trimmed by 4 bases and J by 1 base, leaving 9 bases between them. The CDR3 loop is CASSPGMSGANVLTF. Here the CDR3 DNA reads TGTGCCAGCAGCCCAGGGATGTCTGGGGCCAACGTCCTGACTTTC.

This chain joins TRBV4-1 and TRBJ2-2, with 16 bases matching TRBD2. Germline trimming cut 6 bases from V and 5 bases from J; bases unmatched to any gene: 0. The CDR3 extends over 15 amino acids. Germline CDR1 and CDR2: MGHRA and YSYEKL. Here the CDR3 reads CASRGLAGGTGELFF. In nucleotides, the CDR3 is TGCGCCAGCAGGGGACTAGCGGGAGGGACCGGGGAGCTGTTTTTT.

The rearrangement links TRBV6-6 to TRBJ1-5; TRBD1 is a possible D gene (5 bases). V was clipped by 8 bases and J by 0 bases, with 11 bases between them. This CDR3 has 14 amino acids. The germline CDR1 and CDR2 sequences are MNHNY and SVGAGI (reference sequence). In DNA form, the CDR3 reads TGTGCCAGCGGGGCGCTGAGTAGCAATCAGCCCCAGCATTTT. Translation: CASGALSSNQPQHF.

Here the CDR3 DNA reads TGTGCCAGTAGTATCGGCGGGGTGGGCAATCAGCCCCAGCATTTT. The encoded protein is CASSIGGVGNQPQHF. V usage is TRBV19 and J usage is TRBJ1-5; no clear D gene. Between the trimmed V and J ends, which lost 3 bases and 2 bases, there was a span of 11 bases. This CDR3 comprises 15 residues. Germline assignment: CDR1 LNHDA and CDR2 SQIVND (reference sequence). Filled out from reference TRBV19 and TRBJ1-5, the complete variable domain reads DGGITQSPKYLFRKEGQNVTLSCEQNLNHDAMYWYRQDPGQGLRLIYYSQIVNDFQKGDIAEGYSVSREKKESFPLTVTSAQKNPTAFYLCASSIGGVGNQPQHFGDGTRLSIL.

V is TRBV13 and J is TRBJ1-2, with 10 nucleotides matching TRBD1. The CDR3 totals 13 residues. Germline CDR1 reads PRHDT; CDR2 reads FYEKMQ (reference sequence). Trimming cost V 4 bases and J 6 bases; bases outside gene matches: 2. The CDR3 reads CASSWDRGDGYTF. CDR3 sequence (DNA): TGTGCCAGCAGCTGGGACAGGGGAGATGGCTACACCTTC.

The chain has TRBV30 and TRBJ2-7; D gene unclear. This CDR3 is built from 13 residues. V was clipped by 5 bases and J by 0 bases, with 11 bases between them. Germline CDR1 and CDR2: GTSNPN and SVGIG (reference sequence). CDR3 sequence: CAWVGHDSYEQYF. Written as DNA, the CDR3 is TGTGCCTGGGTAGGGCACGACTCCTACGAGCAGTACTTC. Together with reference TRBV30 and TRBJ2-7, the CDR3 gives the full variable domain: SQTIHQWPATLVQPVGSPLSLECTVEGTSNPNLYWYRQAAGRGLQLLFYSVGIGQISSEVPQNLSASRPQDRQFILSSKKLLLSDSGFYLCAWVGHDSYEQYFGPGTRLTVT.

The V and J genes are TRBV27 and TRBJ1-5; tentative D call: TRBD1 (5 bases). This CDR3 region has 15 residues. Germline CDR1 reads MNHEY; CDR2 reads SMNVEV (reference sequence). Deletions cut 6 bases from V and 1 base from J, with 13 bases between. For the CDR3, the DNA is TGTGCCAGCAGCCCCGGGACTTTGAGCAATCAGCCCCAGCATTTT. Translating it yields CASSPGTLSNQPQHF.

The rearrangement uses TRBV29-1 and TRBJ1-3; D unclear. Trimming shortened V by 3 bases and J by 1 base, and 7 bases separated the two germline ends. The CDR3 sequence is 13 residues long. Germline values: CDR1 SQVTM, CDR2 ANQGSEA. For the CDR3, the DNA is TGCAGCGTTGACGCAGGATCTGGAAACACCATATATTTT. Protein sequence: CSVDAGSGNTIYF.

The chain carries TRBV5-6 and TRBJ2-5; TRBD2 matches at 10 bases. The CDR3 has 17 residues. The germline CDR1 and CDR2 sequences are SGHDT and YYEEEE. Germline trimming cut 2 bases from V and 5 bases from J; bases unmatched to any gene: 12. The CDR3 DNA reads as TGTGCCAGCAGCTTTAGATCTCTAGCGGGAGCATGGGAGACCCAGTACTTC. The encoded protein is CASSFRSLAGAWETQYF.

The CDR3 nucleotides are TGCAGCGTTGACCCGCCTAGTGGTACCCAAATGGGGTACAATGAGCAGTTCTTC. This sequence encodes CSVDPPSGTQMGYNEQFF. The chain carries TRBV29-1 and TRBJ2-1; D is unclear. The CDR3 spans 18 residues. The germline V gene encodes CDR1 SQVTM and CDR2 ANQGSEA. V was trimmed by 3 bases and J by 4 bases, leaving 25 bases between them.

This clone was seen a single time. V usage is TRBV11-2 and J usage is TRBJ2-5, with a tentative D call TRBD2 (6 bases). This CDR3 comprises 15 residues. V was pared by 2 bases and J by 1 base, with 11 bases between. Germline CDR1 SGHAT, CDR2 FQNNGV. The DNA for the CDR3 is TGTGCCAGCAGCTTAACCGGGAGCCGCCAAGAGACCCAGTACTTC. Protein: CASSLTGSRQETQYF.

The chain employs TRBV2 and TRBJ1-4, with no clear D. The germline V and J ends were trimmed by 2 bases and 6 bases, with 13 bases remaining between them. The CDR3 is made up of 15 amino acids. Germline loops: CDR1 SNHLY, CDR2 FYNNEI. In nucleotides, the CDR3 is TGTGCCAGCAGTGAACTAGGCAGTGGTGATGAAAAACTGTTTTTT. The encoded protein is CASSELGSGDEKLFF.

The chain recombines TRBV19 with TRBJ1-1; D unclear. The V end was cut by 3 bases, the J end by 4 bases, with 6 bases between. Germline V CDR1 and CDR2: LNHDA, SQIVND (reference sequence). The length of the CDR3 is 12 residues. The CDR3 loop is CASSMTITEAFF. The CDR3 DNA reads as TGTGCCAGTAGTATGACGATCACTGAAGCTTTCTTT.

The chain combines TRBV2 with TRBJ2-1, with D perhaps TRBD1 or TRBD2 (5 bases each). Trimming shortened V by 0 bases and J by 3 bases, and 12 bases separated the two germline ends. The germline CDR1 and CDR2 sequences are SNHLY and FYNNEI. This CDR3 is 16 amino acids long. The DNA for the CDR3 is TGTGCCAGCAGTGAAGCGCTGGGGGTAGGCTACAATGAGCAGTTCTTC. It yields the protein CASSEALGVGYNEQFF.

The J gene is TRBJ2-5, the V gene TRBV5-1; TRBD2 matches at 9 bases. Unmatched junction bases numbered 8, after V lost 6 bases and J lost 2 bases. Germline CDR1 and CDR2: SGHRS and YFSETQ. This CDR3 has 15 residues. The CDR3 coding sequence is TGCGCCAGCACCTTAAGCGGGGGGAAACAAGAGACCCAGTACTTC. Its translation is CASTLSGGKQETQYF.